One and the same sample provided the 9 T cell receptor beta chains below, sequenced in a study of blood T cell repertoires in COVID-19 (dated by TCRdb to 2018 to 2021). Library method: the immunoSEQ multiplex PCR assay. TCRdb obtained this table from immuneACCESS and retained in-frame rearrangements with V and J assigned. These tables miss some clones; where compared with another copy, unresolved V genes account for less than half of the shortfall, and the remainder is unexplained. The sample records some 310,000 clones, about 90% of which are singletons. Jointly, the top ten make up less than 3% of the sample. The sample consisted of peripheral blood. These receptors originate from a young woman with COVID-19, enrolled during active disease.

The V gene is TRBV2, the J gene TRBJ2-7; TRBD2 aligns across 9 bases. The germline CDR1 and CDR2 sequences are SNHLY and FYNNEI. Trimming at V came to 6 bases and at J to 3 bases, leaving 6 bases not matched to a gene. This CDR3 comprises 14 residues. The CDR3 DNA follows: TGTGCCAGCAGGCCACCGACTAGCGGCTACGAGCAGTACTTC. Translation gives CASRPPTSGYEQYF.

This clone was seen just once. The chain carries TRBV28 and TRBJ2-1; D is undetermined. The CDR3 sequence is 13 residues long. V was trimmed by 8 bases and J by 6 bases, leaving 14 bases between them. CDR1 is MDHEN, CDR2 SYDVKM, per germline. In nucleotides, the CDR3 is TGTGCCAGCCTCTTGGCCGGGTCCAATGAGCAGTTCTTC. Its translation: CASLLAGSNEQFF.

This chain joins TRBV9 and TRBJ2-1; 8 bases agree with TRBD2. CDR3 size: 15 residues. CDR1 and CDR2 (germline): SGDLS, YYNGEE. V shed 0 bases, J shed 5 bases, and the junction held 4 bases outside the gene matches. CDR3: CASSVVSGGDNEQFF. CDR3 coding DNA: TGTGCCAGCAGCGTAGTGTCGGGAGGGGACAATGAGCAGTTCTTC.

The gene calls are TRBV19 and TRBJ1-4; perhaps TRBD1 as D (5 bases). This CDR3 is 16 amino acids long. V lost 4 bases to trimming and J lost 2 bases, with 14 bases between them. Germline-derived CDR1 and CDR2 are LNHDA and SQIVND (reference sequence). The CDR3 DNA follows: TGTGCCAGTAGTACTTTGTTCCAGGGTACTAATGAAAAACTGTTTTTT. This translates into CASSTLFQGTNEKLFF.

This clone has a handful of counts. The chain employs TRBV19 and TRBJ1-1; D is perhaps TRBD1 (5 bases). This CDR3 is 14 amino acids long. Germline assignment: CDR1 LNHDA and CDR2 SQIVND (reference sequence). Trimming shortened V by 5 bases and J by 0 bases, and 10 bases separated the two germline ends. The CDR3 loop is CASSWQGLNTEAFF. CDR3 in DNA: TGTGCCAGTAGTTGGCAGGGCTTGAACACTGAAGCTTTCTTT.

In DNA, the CDR3 is TGTGCCAGCTCACCACCGGGGGGACGGGTTGGCTACGAGCAGTACTTC. This encodes CASSPPGGRVGYEQYF. This chain uses TRBV18 with TRBJ2-7, with D maybe TRBD2 (6 bases). This CDR3 region has 16 residues. CDR1 KGHSH and CDR2 LQKENI come from the germline V gene. Trimming stripped 0 bases from V and 3 bases from J, with 15 bases between.

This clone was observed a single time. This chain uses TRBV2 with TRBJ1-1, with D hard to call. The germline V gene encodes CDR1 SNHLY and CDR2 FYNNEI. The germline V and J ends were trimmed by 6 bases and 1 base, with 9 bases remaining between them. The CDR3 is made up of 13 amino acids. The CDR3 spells CASSREGNTEAFF. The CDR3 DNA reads TGTGCCAGCAGCCGGGAGGGGAACACTGAAGCTTTCTTT.

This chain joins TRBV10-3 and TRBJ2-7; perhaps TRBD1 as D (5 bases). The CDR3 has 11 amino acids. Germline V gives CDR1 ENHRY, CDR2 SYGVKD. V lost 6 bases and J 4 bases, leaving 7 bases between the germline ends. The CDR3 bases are TGTGCCATCAGCAGGGATTACGAGCAGTACTTC. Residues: CAISRDYEQYF.

CDR3 nucleotides: TGCGCCAGCAGCTTGGAGGGGATCACCTACGAGCAGTACTTC. This codes for CASSLEGITYEQYF. The V gene is TRBV5-1, the J gene TRBJ2-7; tentative D call: TRBD1 (5 bases). V was clipped by 0 bases and J by 2 bases, with 9 bases between them. The length of the CDR3 is 14 residues. Germline V gives CDR1 SGHRS, CDR2 YFSETQ.